Listed below are T cell receptor beta chains from one sample, sequenced in a study of blood T cell repertoires in COVID-19. The assay was immunoSEQ multiplex PCR, and TCRdb's table has in-frame clones only and misses some. The data hold a few hundred thousand clones, with around 90% observed a single time. Input material: peripheral blood. The origin of the receptors is a man aged 45 to 65 with acute or convalescent COVID-19. CDR3s include the opening cysteine and the closing phenylalanine or tryptophan. The D gene is left open where the match is weak. Clone size is given for some rows only: seen once, a few or many times, or a class if the clone is expanded.

len | j_gene | d_gene | v_gene | abundance | CDR3nt | CDR3aa
19 | TRBJ2-3 | - | TRBV3-1/TRBV3-2 | - | TGTGCCAGCAGCCAAGGGCTAGCGAGCTTCCGTTCCAGCACAGATACGCAGTATTTT | CASSQGLASFRSSTDTQYF
12 | TRBJ1-1 | - | TRBV29-1 | - | TGCAGCGTTGTTGTTTCTACCACTGAAGCTTTCTTT | CSVVVSTTEAFF
18 | TRBJ2-2 | - | TRBV5-6 | - | TGTGCCAGCAGCTCAAGGCTCAGGGTAAGGGGAAACACCGGGGAGCTGTTTTTT | CASSSRLRVRGNTGELFF
15 | TRBJ2-2 | - | TRBV5-1 | - | TGCGCCAGCAGTGCTCGCGGGCAGGGGAACGGGGAGCTGTTTTTT | CASSARGQGNGELFF
14 | TRBJ2-1 | - | TRBV6-5 | - | TGTGCCAGCAGTTACGGGCAAGCCTACAATGAGCAGTTCTTC | CASSYGQAYNEQFF
17 | TRBJ2-2 | - | TRBV18 | - | TGTGCCAGCTCACCTCCCGTAGGGGGTCAGAACACCGGGGAGCTGTTTTTT | CASSPPVGGQNTGELFF
15 | TRBJ1-2 | - | TRBV5-5 | - | TGTGCCAGCAGCTTGGGCCCAAAGCCGGAGTATGGCTACACCTTC | CASSLGPKPEYGYTF
14 | TRBJ2-7 | TRBD2 | TRBV19 | - | TGTGCCAGTAGACCTTTTGGGGGGGACTACGAGCAGTACTTC | CASRPFGGDYEQYF
17 | TRBJ1-1 | - | TRBV18 | - | TGTGCCAGCTCACCAGGGGGCCGCCCCTACTCTCACACTGAAGCTTTCTTT | CASSPGGRPYSHTEAFF
14 | TRBJ2-7 | - | TRBV5-6 | - | TGTGCCAGCAGCCCGGGATCCATAGTCTACGAGCAGTACTTC | CASSPGSIVYEQYF
14 | TRBJ2-3 | TRBD2 | TRBV7-8 | - | TGTGCCAGCAGTTCCGGGGGGGCCGGGGATACGCAGTATTTT | CASSSGGAGDTQYF
15 | TRBJ1-1 | TRBD1 | TRBV9 | - | TGTGCCAGCAGCGCCCAACAGGGGCCTGACACTGAAGCTTTCTTT | CASSAQQGPDTEAFF
13 | TRBJ2-5 | TRBD1 | TRBV7-3 | once | TGTGCCAGCAGCGCGGGACAGGCCCAGACCCAGTACTTC | CASSAGQAQTQYF
12 | TRBJ2-7 | - | TRBV12-3/TRBV12-4 | - | TGTGCCAGCAGTTTAGAAGGGGTGAGGCAGTACTTC | CASSLEGVRQYF
15 | TRBJ2-5 | TRBD2 | TRBV7-9 | - | TGTGCCAGCAGCTTAAACGGGGGGGCCGAGGAGACCCAGTACTTC | CASSLNGGAEETQYF
14 | TRBJ1-1 | - | TRBV12-5 | - | TGTGCTAGTGTTCCAGGGTGGGGAAGGACTGAAGCTTTCTTT | CASVPGWGRTEAFF
17 | TRBJ2-1 | TRBD2 | TRBV18 | - | TGTGCCAGCTCACCCCTGGGACTAGCGGGGGGGCTTGGTGAGCAGTTCTTC | CASSPLGLAGGLGEQFF
16 | TRBJ2-3 | TRBD2 | TRBV11-3 | - | TGTGCCAGCAGCCCCTCTAGCGGGGTTGGGACGGATACGCAGTATTTT | CASSPSSGVGTDTQYF
15 | TRBJ2-5 | TRBD1 | TRBV7-9 | - | TGTGCCAGCCTGGGAACCGACAGGGAAGGAGAGACCCAGTACTTC | CASLGTDREGETQYF
13 | TRBJ1-1 | - | TRBV12-3/TRBV12-4 | - | TGTGCCAGCAGTTTAGTGGCGGGTGCTGAAGCTTTCTTT | CASSLVAGAEAFF
15 | TRBJ2-5 | TRBD2 | TRBV29-1 | - | TGCAGCGTTGAAGCCCCCCCGGGGGGGGAAGAGACCCAGTACTTC | CSVEAPPGGEETQYF
12 | TRBJ1-5 | - | TRBV6-6 | few | TGTGCCAGCACTCAGTCCAATCAGCCCCAGCATTTT | CASTQSNQPQHF
14 | TRBJ1-2 | - | TRBV5-1 | - | TGCGCCAGCAGCTTGGGGACCGCCGGGGATGGCTACACCTTC | CASSLGTAGDGYTF
16 | TRBJ1-3 | - | TRBV9 | - | TGTGCCAGCAGCGTAGCTGGAACAGCTGGGTCCCACACCATATATTTT | CASSVAGTAGSHTIYF
15 | TRBJ1-3 | - | TRBV27 | - | TGTGCCAGCAGTATATCGACAGGCGGGGGAAACACCATATATTTT | CASSISTGGGNTIYF
12 | TRBJ2-3 | - | TRBV29-1 | once | TGCAGCGTGTACAGGGGGGGAGATACGCAGTATTTT | CSVYRGGDTQYF
13 | TRBJ1-4 | - | TRBV11-2 | - | TGTGCCAGCAGCTTAACGACGGGTGAAAAACTGTTTTTT | CASSLTTGEKLFF
15 | TRBJ2-2 | TRBD1 | TRBV6-6 | - | TGTGCCAGCAGCTTGGGACAGGGGGCACCCGGGGAGCTGTTTTTT | CASSLGQGAPGELFF
13 | TRBJ2-7 | - | TRBV7-3 | - | TGTGCCAGCAGCTTAAATCCCGCCTACGAGCAGTACTTC | CASSLNPAYEQYF
15 | TRBJ2-7 | - | TRBV5-1 | - | TGCGCCAGCAGCTCCACAGCGGTCAAATCCTACGAGCAGTACTTC | CASSSTAVKSYEQYF
16 | TRBJ1-5 | TRBD1 | TRBV6-6 | - | TGTGCCAGCGGGCCCGGATTCCGGGACAGGGATCAGCCCCAGCATTTT | CASGPGFRDRDQPQHF
16 | TRBJ1-6 | - | TRBV24-1 | - | TGTGCCACCAGAGACAGGCTGGAGTCCTATAATTCACCCCTCCACTTT | CATRDRLESYNSPLHF
12 | TRBJ2-7 | - | TRBV6-6 | - | TGTGCCACCCTGGGACAATCCTACGAGCAGTACTTC | CATLGQSYEQYF
13 | TRBJ1-1 | - | TRBV3-1/TRBV3-2 | - | TGTGCCAGCAGCCAAGGGCCGAACACTGAAGCTTTCTTT | CASSQGPNTEAFF
16 | TRBJ1-6 | TRBD1 | TRBV4-2 | - | TGTGCCAGCAGCATTTCGATGCAGGGGGGAGGTTCACCCCTCCACTTT | CASSISMQGGGSPLHF
16 | TRBJ1-1 | - | TRBV7-9 | - | TGTGCCAGCAGCCCGCCTTTCGCGGGCCGGAACACTGAAGCTTTCTTT | CASSPPFAGRNTEAFF
14 | TRBJ1-1 | TRBD1 | TRBV18 | - | TGTGCCAGCTCACCCTCTCCAGGGGGAACTGAAGCTTTCTTT | CASSPSPGGTEAFF
15 | TRBJ1-1 | TRBD1 | TRBV7-6 | - | TGTGCCAGCAGCCCTGCCGGGACAGGGAACACTGAAGCTTTCTTT | CASSPAGTGNTEAFF
18 | TRBJ2-3 | TRBD2 | TRBV9 | once | TGTGCCAGCAGCCACACCGGGACTAGCGGGGGGGGTCCAGATACGCAGTATTTT | CASSHTGTSGGGPDTQYF
16 | TRBJ2-5 | TRBD2 | TRBV3-1/TRBV3-2 | - | TGTGCCAGCAGCCAAGGAGGACTAGCGGGGGGAGAGACCCAGTACTTC | CASSQGGLAGGETQYF
16 | TRBJ2-3 | - | TRBV4-2 | - | TGTGCCAGCAGCCAAGAAGGTTCCGGGGGAGCGGATACGCAGTATTTT | CASSQEGSGGADTQYF
16 | TRBJ1-2 | - | TRBV6-1 | - | TGTGCCAGCAGTGAACCCCGGGGGGCAGGGTGGTATGGCTACACCTTC | CASSEPRGAGWYGYTF